A single sample is the source of the 31 T cell receptor beta chains below, sequenced in a study of T-cell memory formation after mild COVID-19. Using its own MiXCR run on the 5' RACE reads, TCRdb lists one record per CDR3 protein. The sample carries hundreds of thousands of distinct CDR3 sequences, over 15% recorded once. Sequencing was carried out using PBMCs or a T cell subset sorted from them (not recorded which). The receptor set was obtained from an adult woman who had mild COVID-19 (a few samples of this study predate the infection). Cell type and time point are not known.

J is TRBJ2-7 and V is TRBV20-1, with D possibly called TRBD1 or TRBD2 (5 bases each). CDR3 length equals 13 residues. The V gene lost 6 bases and the J gene lost 2 bases, with 14 bases spanning the gap. CDR1 is DFQATT and CDR2 is SNEGSKA in the germline V gene (reference sequence). The CDR3 loop is CSAPGTATYEQYF. CDR3 DNA: TGCAGTGCGCCCGGGACGGCGACCTACGAGCAGTACTTC.

The chain has TRBV20-1 and TRBJ2-3; 11 positions agree with TRBD2. Germline lookup yields CDR1 DFQATT and CDR2 SNEGSKA (reference sequence). Germline trimming cut 2 bases from V and 4 bases from J; bases unmatched to any gene: 11. This CDR3 comprises 17 residues. CDR3 region: CSARISGRAVGPDTQYF. DNA of the CDR3: TGCAGTGCTAGAATTAGCGGGAGGGCTGTCGGTCCAGATACGCAGTATTTT.

The table lists this clonotype with a few counts. The CDR3 region is CASSENRNTGTF. In DNA form, the CDR3 reads TGTGCCAGCAGTGAAAACAGGAACACGGGGACCTTC. V usage is TRBV6-2 or TRBV6-3 and J usage is TRBJ1-2; possibly TRBD1 for D (5 bases). The germline V and J ends were trimmed by 5 bases and 14 bases, with 18 bases remaining between them. The V gene's germline CDR1 is MNHEY and CDR2 SVGEGT. This CDR3 spans 12 amino acids.

The chain carries TRBV5-6 and TRBJ2-1; 7 bases align to TRBD2. CDR1 SGHDT and CDR2 YYEEEE come from the germline V gene. Trimming removed 4 bases from V and 7 bases from J; junction bases left unmatched: 8. The CDR3 has 14 residues. The CDR3 nucleotides are TGTGCCAGCAGCATGGGACTATCTGAAAATGAGCAGTTCTTC. The encoded protein is CASSMGLSENEQFF.

The rearrangement links TRBV9 to TRBJ2-7; 10 positions agree with TRBD1. The CDR3 contains 14 residues. Germline V CDR1 and CDR2: SGDLS, YYNGEE. With V trimmed by 4 bases and J by 5 bases, 6 bases remained unmatched. The CDR3 DNA sequence: TGTGCCAGCAGCTGGGGGACAGGGGCCCACGAGCAGTACTTC. It codes for CASSWGTGAHEQYF.

This chain uses TRBV20-1 with TRBJ1-2; 7 bases line up with TRBD1. In germline, CDR1 is DFQATT, CDR2 SNEGSKA (reference sequence). The CDR3 has 12 residues. Trimming at V came to 5 bases and at J to 8 bases, leaving 8 bases not matched to a gene. CDR3 sequence: CSARTYRGGYTF. The CDR3 DNA follows: TGCAGTGCTCGAACATACAGGGGCGGCTACACCTTC.

Only a few counts were recorded for this clonotype. V gene TRBV6-2 or TRBV6-3 combines with J gene TRBJ2-3; no clear D gene. Trimming pared 7 bases from V and 5 bases from J, leaving 16 bases between. This CDR3 has 14 residues. CDR1 and CDR2 from the germline V gene are MNHEY and SVGEGT. The CDR3 DNA follows: TGTGCCAGCAAGACCGGGTCCGCTAGAGATACGCAGTATTTT. Its translation: CASKTGSARDTQYF.

This chain joins TRBV12-3 or TRBV12-4 and TRBJ2-7; 8 nucleotides line up with TRBD1. V lost 6 bases and J lost 4; bases outside the gene matches: 5. This CDR3 region has 13 residues. The CDR3 DNA sequence: TGTGCCAGCAGGGTAGGACAGGGTTACGAGCAGTACTTC. Its translation is CASRVGQGYEQYF.

Only a few counts were recorded for this clonotype. This rearrangement joins TRBV5-1 to TRBJ2-3; TRBD2 agrees at 8 bases. Looked up from germline, CDR1 is SGHRS and CDR2 is YFSETQ. After removal of 4 bases from V and 2 bases from J, the junction contained 6 bases not matched to a gene. This CDR3 region has 15 residues. The CDR3 here is CASSPGLALTDTQYF. CDR3 in DNA: TGCGCCAGCAGCCCAGGACTAGCACTCACAGATACGCAGTATTTT.

The chain links TRBV5-1 to TRBJ1-6; D is unclear. Looked up from germline, CDR1 is SGHRS and CDR2 is YFSETQ. V was pared by 6 bases and J by 11 bases, with 15 bases between. CDR3 length: 13 residues. The CDR3 loop is CASNPDGVPPLHF. DNA of the CDR3: TGCGCCAGCAACCCTGATGGGGTCCCACCCCTCCACTTT.

This rearrangement joins TRBV9 to TRBJ2-5; perhaps D is TRBD1 or TRBD2 (5 bases each). V gave up 2 bases and J gave up 5 bases, with 13 bases separating them. Germline-derived CDR1 and CDR2 are SGDLS and YYNGEE. The CDR3 runs 14 residues. This CDR3 is CASSVGTMWETQYF. The DNA of the CDR3 is TGTGCCAGCAGCGTCGGGACCATGTGGGAGACCCAGTACTTC.

This clonotype was detected a few times. The CDR3 sequence is CASSLSVVWGRGNEKLFF. The CDR3, as DNA: TGTGCCAGCAGCTTAAGTGTCGTGTGGGGGAGAGGGAACGAAAAACTGTTTTTT. V gene TRBV7-9 combines with J gene TRBJ1-4, with D perhaps TRBD1 (5 bases). V dropped 2 bases and J dropped 8 bases, with 24 bases sitting between them. Germline V CDR1 and CDR2: SEHNR, FQNEAQ (reference sequence). This CDR3 spans 18 amino acids.

The table lists this clonotype with a few counts. This chain connects TRBV20-1 to TRBJ2-3, with 11 bases fitting TRBD2. The trim removed 3 bases at V and 2 bases at J, leaving 4 bases unmatched. The length of the CDR3 is 15 residues. Germline CDR1 reads DFQATT; CDR2 reads SNEGSKA (reference sequence). The CDR3: CSASPSGGFTDTQYF. The CDR3 nucleotides are TGCAGTGCTAGTCCTAGCGGGGGGTTCACAGATACGCAGTATTTT.

The chain is built from TRBV14 and TRBJ2-1; 12 nucleotides align to TRBD2. The CDR3 runs 19 residues. V dropped 1 base and J dropped 0; count of bases not matched to a gene: 7. Germline-derived CDR1 and CDR2 are SGHDN and FVKESK. The DNA for the CDR3 is TGTGCCAGCAGCCAAGGGACTAGCGGGGCCCTGAGCTCCTACAATGAGCAGTTCTTC. Amino acids: CASSQGTSGALSSYNEQFF.

This clonotype was seen a handful of times. V gene TRBV11-2 combines with J gene TRBJ1-1; D is ambiguous. Per the germline V gene, CDR1 is SGHAT and CDR2 is FQNNGV. The V gene lost 5 bases and the J gene lost 8 bases, with 12 bases spanning the gap. The CDR3 has 12 amino acids. The CDR3 bases are TGTGCCAGCAGCCCTACCCCCGACGAAGCTTTCTTT. The encoded protein is CASSPTPDEAFF.

This clonotype was recorded a few times. The gene calls are TRBV12-3 or TRBV12-4 and TRBJ2-3, with TRBD1 identical over 8 bases. Unmatched junction bases numbered 9, after V lost 6 bases and J lost 4 bases. This CDR3 region has 15 residues. CDR3 amino acids: CASSRQGSVADTQYF. The CDR3 bases are TGTGCCAGCAGCCGACAGGGGTCAGTCGCAGATACGCAGTATTTT.

The J gene is TRBJ2-3, the V gene TRBV12-3 or TRBV12-4; D is undetermined. V was clipped by 7 bases and J by 2 bases, with 7 bases between them. This CDR3 contains 12 residues. CDR3 bases: TGTGCCAGCACAGAATACACAGATACGCAGTATTTT. It yields the protein CASTEYTDTQYF.

The J gene is TRBJ1-2, the V gene TRBV29-1; TRBD1 might be the D (5 bases). The CDR3 length is 12 residues. CDR1 is SQVTM and CDR2 is ANQGSEA in the germline V gene. Trimming took 4 bases from V and 2 from J, leaving 8 bases between them. CDR3 DNA sequence: TGCAGCGTTGGACAGTTAAACTATGGCTACACCTTC. Residues: CSVGQLNYGYTF. The variable domain in full, with the rest retrieved from reference TRBV29-1 and TRBJ1-2, is SAVISQKPSRDICQRGTSLTIQCQVDSQVTMMFWYRQQPGQSLTLIATANQGSEATYESGFVIDKFPISRPNLTFSTLTVSNMSPEDSSIYLCSVGQLNYGYTFGSGTRLTVV.

This clonotype was recorded only once. The DNA for the CDR3 is TGCGCCAGCAGCTTGGTGGGAACAGGGAACATCTACGAGCAGTACTTC. The encoded protein is CASSLVGTGNIYEQYF. V usage is TRBV5-1 and J usage is TRBJ2-7; TRBD1 might be the D (6 bases). Germline CDR1 reads SGHRS; CDR2 reads YFSETQ. The ends were cut back, 0 bases at V and 3 bases at J, with 16 bases in the middle. This CDR3 has 16 residues.

The chain recombines TRBV29-1 with TRBJ2-2; a weak D match, TRBD2 (6 bases). CDR1 is SQVTM and CDR2 is ANQGSEA in the germline V gene. Trimming took off 2 bases at V and 5 bases at J, with 12 bases between the two ends. This CDR3 has 14 amino acids. Here the CDR3 reads CSVEMAGRTGELFF. CDR3 nucleotides: TGCAGCGTTGAAATGGCAGGGAGGACCGGGGAGCTGTTTTTT.

This clonotype was seen more than once but under ten times. The V gene is TRBV5-5, the J gene TRBJ2-3; D remains unclear. Germline assignment: CDR1 SGHKS and CDR2 YYEKEE (reference sequence). The CDR3 extends over 15 amino acids. Trimming shortened V by 4 bases and J by 1 base, and 13 bases separated the two germline ends. The chain's CDR3 is CASSAPPMGTDTQYF. The CDR3, as DNA: TGTGCCAGCAGCGCCCCCCCAATGGGCACAGATACGCAGTATTTT.

This clonotype was observed a handful of times. The genes are TRBV10-3 and TRBJ2-5, with D tentatively TRBD2 (6 bases). This CDR3 has 13 amino acids. The V end was cut by 6 bases, the J end by 4 bases, with 12 bases between. Per the germline V gene, CDR1 is ENHRY and CDR2 is SYGVKD. CDR3 nucleotide sequence: TGTGCCATCAGGACGGGGGTGGGAGAGACCCAGTACTTC. Translating it yields CAIRTGVGETQYF.

The J gene is TRBJ1-5, the V gene TRBV4-2; the D gene is possibly TRBD1 (6 bases). V shed 3 bases and J shed 6 bases, with 15 bases lying between them. CDR1 is LGHNA and CDR2 is YNFKEQ in the germline V gene. CDR3 length: 15 amino acids. Written as DNA, the CDR3 is TGTGCCAGCAGCCAGGGTCGACAGGCCTCTCAGCCCCAGCATTTT. It codes for CASSQGRQASQPQHF.

The V and J genes are TRBV7-9 and TRBJ1-1; TRBD1 might be the D (5 bases). This CDR3 region has 16 residues. Germline loops: CDR1 SEHNR, CDR2 FQNEAQ (reference sequence). V was cut by 1 base and J by 5 bases, with 17 bases left in between. The CDR3 protein is CASSLVSGRGGTEAFF. In DNA, the CDR3 is TGTGCCAGCAGCTTAGTTTCGGGAAGGGGAGGAACTGAAGCTTTCTTT.

The table lists this clonotype with a few counts. V is TRBV5-1 and J is TRBJ1-5; 10 nucleotides match TRBD1. CDR1 and CDR2 (germline): SGHRS, YFSETQ. V dropped 5 bases and J dropped 3; count of bases not matched to a gene: 5. CDR3 length: 15 amino acids. The CDR3 is CASSPGQGVNQPQHF. The DNA of the CDR3 is TGCGCCAGCAGTCCTGGACAGGGGGTCAATCAGCCCCAGCATTTT.

The chain uses TRBV24-1 and TRBJ2-1; 12 bases fit TRBD1. Looked up from germline, CDR1 is KGHDR and CDR2 is SFDVKD. The CDR3 length is 18 residues. V lost 4 bases and J lost 3; bases outside the gene matches: 9. CDR3 amino acids: CATSEGQGARGNYNEQFF. CDR3 coding DNA: TGTGCCACCAGTGAGGGACAGGGGGCCCGGGGGAACTACAATGAGCAGTTCTTC.

This clonotype has a count of ten or more. This CDR3 reads CSAIQGSSYEQYF. CDR3 DNA: TGCAGCGCCATACAGGGGAGCTCCTACGAGCAGTACTTC. V usage is TRBV29-1 and J usage is TRBJ2-7; TRBD1 matches at 7 bases. Germline V gives CDR1 SQVTM, CDR2 ANQGSEA. The J segment lost 0 bases and the V segment lost 7 bases, leaving 6 bases of the junction unmatched. CDR3 length equals 13 residues.

This clonotype was found once. This sequence joins TRBV6-5 and TRBJ1-1; D uncertain. V shed 2 bases and J shed 4 bases, with 11 bases lying between them. The CDR3 spans 14 residues. Germline-derived CDR1 and CDR2 are MNHEY and SVGAGI. CDR3 in DNA: TGTGCCAGCAGTTACGAAGGCAGTTTCACTGAAGCTTTCTTT. It codes for CASSYEGSFTEAFF.

The table lists this clonotype with a few counts. The rearrangement joins TRBV5-1 to TRBJ2-7; TRBD2 matches at 7 bases. Germline-derived CDR1 and CDR2 are SGHRS and YFSETQ. The trim removed 1 base at V and 3 bases at J, leaving 4 bases unmatched. This CDR3 has 14 residues. CDR3 in DNA: TGCGCCAGCAGCTTGAGCGGGGTGGACTACGAGCAGTACTTC. It translates to CASSLSGVDYEQYF.

CDR3 sequence reads: CASSGIRDRGAVPFF. The CDR3 region has the DNA TGTGCCAGCAGCGGGATTCGGGACAGGGGGGCGGTCCCTTTCTTT. The chain uses TRBV5-6 and TRBJ1-1; 11 bases map to TRBD1. The CDR3 sequence is 15 residues long. CDR1 and CDR2 (germline): SGHDT, YYEEEE. The V segment lost 4 bases and the J segment 12 bases; nucleotides outside the gene matches: 14.

This clonotype has only a few counts. This sequence joins TRBV12-3 or TRBV12-4 and TRBJ2-7, with TRBD1 identical over 9 bases. The CDR3 length is 15 residues. Trimming cost V 3 bases and J 3 bases; bases outside gene matches: 6. CDR3 DNA sequence: TGTGCCAGCAGTTTTCGACAGGGGGGAGTCTACGAGCAGTACTTC. It is translated as CASSFRQGGVYEQYF.